The T cell receptor beta chain under discussion was sequenced for a study of human CD8 memory T cell subsets. This clonotype ranks as medium-sized (0.01 to 0.1%) in terms of frequency. Germline lookup yields CDR1 SGHTA and CDR2 FQGTGA. CDR3 length: 16 residues. Libraries targeted TCR beta using 5' RACE with UMIs. TCRdb derives one entry per CDR3 protein from the 5' RACE reads, leaving out DNA. The sample holds roughly 3,500 distinct CDR3 sequences. This clonotype originated in a human donor in good health. This sequence joins TRBV7-3 and TRBJ2-7; TCRdb reports TRBD2, a call that lacks DNA to check it against. Sequences were obtained from CD8+ T cells from PBMCs. The CDR3 sequence is CASSPGPAASSYEQYF.